Below are 8 T cell receptor beta chains sequenced from a single sample in a study of blood T cell repertoires in COVID-19. The assay was immunoSEQ multiplex PCR, and TCRdb's table has in-frame clones only and misses some. Of approximately 65,000 clones listed, more than 65% were seen once; the top ten hold around 21%. Material: peripheral blood. Source of these receptors: a woman aged 80 or older with active or convalescent COVID-19.

The chain recombines TRBV29-1 with TRBJ2-1; 12 bases agree with TRBD1. CDR1 and CDR2 from the germline V gene are SQVTM and ANQGSEA. The length of the CDR3 is 13 residues. After removal of 6 bases from V and 5 bases from J, the junction contained 2 bases not matched to a gene. The CDR3 nucleotides read TGCAGCGTCGGGACAGGGGGCGACAATGAGCAGTTCTTC. Its protein is CSVGTGGDNEQFF.

This chain joins TRBV6-5 and TRBJ2-7; 7 bases map to TRBD1. J gave up 6 bases and V 6 bases, and 8 bases lay outside the gene matches. The germline gives CDR1 MNHEY, CDR2 SVGAGI. CDR3 length equals 13 residues. The DNA of the CDR3 is TGTGCCAGCAGCCCGACAGGGTCTCGCGAGCAGTACTTC. This codes for CASSPTGSREQYF.

The gene calls are TRBV3-1 (or the pseudogene TRBV3-2) and TRBJ2-1; D remains ambiguous. V dropped 4 bases and J dropped 0 bases, with 13 bases sitting between them. CDR3 length: 16 amino acids. The germline CDR1 and CDR2 sequences are LGHDT and YNNKEL (reference sequence). The CDR3 loop reads CASSLGLSGSYNEQFF. CDR3 nucleotides: TGTGCCAGCAGCCTCGGTCTGTCGGGCTCCTACAATGAGCAGTTCTTC.

The chain has TRBV11-2 and TRBJ1-2, with D tentatively TRBD1 (6 bases). Germline CDR1 is SGHAT and CDR2 is FQNNGV. Trimming cost V 6 bases and J 0 bases, with 11 bases left between them. CDR3 length: 14 amino acids. DNA for the CDR3: TGTGCCAGCAGAATGACAGGTCCTAACTATGGCTACACCTTC. It yields the protein CASRMTGPNYGYTF.

The sample holds many counts of this clone. The chain couples TRBV5-1 to TRBJ1-6; D remains ambiguous. V lost 0 bases and J 14 bases, leaving 15 bases between the germline ends. Germline values: CDR1 SGHRS, CDR2 YFSETQ. The CDR3 contains 14 residues. The CDR3 is CASSLGGYSGALHF. The CDR3 DNA reads as TGCGCCAGCAGCTTGGGAGGGTATTCCGGGGCCCTCCACTTT.

Notes on this clone: Here the CDR3 omits its conserved ending phenylalanine or tryptophan, so a read error is the likely source. The DNA is omitted, as the CDR3 cannot be located on it reliably, and the CDR3 follows TCRdb's listing. The chain couples TRBV15 to TRBJ1-1; the table's D call, TRBD1, was not checked against the DNA. The CDR3 has 12 residues if both end residues are counted. In germline, CDR1 is LNHNV, CDR2 YYDKDF (reference sequence). CDR3 protein: CATSRRGQAYTL.

Notes on this clone: The sample has other DNA sequences that encode this CDR3 too. This chain connects TRBV5-1 to TRBJ1-2, with a weak D call TRBD1 (6 bases). Germline V CDR1 and CDR2: SGHRS, YFSETQ. V gave up 4 bases and J gave up 4 bases, with 14 bases separating them. The CDR3 is made up of 14 amino acids. The DNA of the CDR3 is TGCGCCAGCAGCGCAGACACAGGGTCCTATGGCTACACCTTC. This gives the protein CASSADTGSYGYTF.

This clone was picked up a small number of times. This chain uses TRBV5-6 with TRBJ1-3; D possibly corresponds to TRBD1 (6 bases). The V and J ends lost 0 bases and 2 bases respectively, with 9 bases between them. Germline lookup yields CDR1 SGHDT and CDR2 YYEEEE. This CDR3 contains 15 residues. In nucleotides, the CDR3 is TGTGCCAGCAGCTTGGTGGCAGGGGCTGGAAACACCATATATTTT. Its protein is CASSLVAGAGNTIYF.